These 4 T cell receptor beta chains originate from one sample sequenced in a study of blood T cell repertoires in COVID-19. Sequencing used immunoSEQ multiplex PCR; TCRdb keeps in-frame clones, though not all of them. The repertoire holds roughly 410,000 clones, with approximately 90% as singletons. The source material was peripheral blood. The receptors were sampled from a woman aged 40 to 50 with COVID-19, enrolled during active disease.

This clone was picked up one time. V usage is TRBV11-2 and J usage is TRBJ1-5; no clear D gene. This CDR3 region has 17 residues. Germline CDR1 and CDR2: SGHAT and FQNNGV. Trimming stripped 1 base from V and 0 bases from J, with 13 bases between. CDR3 protein: CASSLGVQADSNQPQHF. The CDR3 nucleotides read TGTGCCAGCAGCTTAGGAGTGCAGGCCGATAGCAATCAGCCCCAGCATTTT. The full variable domain, rest sourced from reference TRBV11-2 and TRBJ1-5, is EAGVAQSPRYKIIEKRQSVAFWCNPISGHATLYWYQQILGQGPKLLIQFQNNGVVDDSQLPKDRFSAERLKGVDSTLKIQPAKLEDSAVYLCASSLGVQADSNQPQHFGDGTRLSIL.

Note on this clone: The junction shows a germline mismatch at one end, possibly a read error. The chain has TRBV7-7 and TRBJ2-2; possibly TRBD1 for D (5 bases). The CDR3 spans 14 residues. In germline, CDR1 is SSHAT, CDR2 FNYEAQ (reference sequence). In nucleotides, the CDR3 is TGTGCTAGCAGCTTAGAAGGGGTGGCCGGGGAGCTGTTTTTT. This gives the protein CASSLEGVAGELFF.

This clone was found once. This chain uses TRBV7-3 with TRBJ2-7, with TRBD2 identical over 14 bases. The CDR3 runs 18 residues. The V gene end was trimmed by 5 bases and the J gene end by 2 bases; junction bases not matched to a gene: 11. CDR1 and CDR2 (germline): SGHTA, FQGTGA. The CDR3 here is CASSPTTSGGAFPYEQYF. The CDR3 DNA sequence: TGTGCCAGCAGCCCAACGACTAGCGGGGGGGCCTTCCCCTACGAGCAGTACTTC.

The rearrangement joins TRBV29-1 to TRBJ2-1; TRBD2 agrees at 11 bases. Germline CDR1 SQVTM, CDR2 ANQGSEA. This CDR3 region has 18 residues. The J segment lost 0 bases and the V segment lost 8 bases, leaving 15 bases of the junction unmatched. The CDR3 sequence: CSFSGLAVTLSSYNEQFF. The CDR3 DNA is TGCAGCTTCTCGGGACTAGCGGTAACGTTGAGCTCCTACAATGAGCAGTTCTTC.